The clone carrying this TCR beta chain was recorded a few times. Its antigen remains unidentified. This entry comes from a study of molecular identifiers for immune sequencing clone quantification. Regarding the study as a whole: Jurkat TCR RNA from one cell was spiked into fewer than 1.2 million naive cells, and it was reportedly detectable there.

V dropped 1 base and J dropped 8 bases, with 9 bases sitting between them. Per the germline V gene, CDR1 is SGHVS and CDR2 is FNYEAQ. CDR3 length: 13 amino acids. Preparation of the bulk TCR libraries relied on previously described methods and listed TCR primers. TCRdb called the PCR reads again in MiXCR, with one record for every CDR3 protein. This sample has about 320,000 distinct CDR3 sequences, with roughly 23% found just once. Naive CD8 libraries used about 19,000 to 1,000,000 sorted cells and 10%, 30% or 50% RNA. Sorting isolated naive CD8 T cells as CD8+CD4-CCR7+CD45RA+ events. V gene TRBV7-6 combines with J gene TRBJ2-1, with TRBD2 as a possible D gene (5 bases). The sequencing sample was made of naive CD8+ T cells from blood, with Jurkat cell RNA spiked in. The sample's subset: FACS-sorted CD8+CD4-CCR7+CD45RA+ naive T cells. The sequence was collected from a human donor in good health. Some libraries in this study had Jurkat cell RNA spiked in. CDR3 loop: CASSLVLAYEQFF. Here the CDR3 DNA reads TGTGCCAGCAGCTTAGTTCTAGCCTATGAGCAGTTCTTC.